This T cell receptor beta chain was recorded in a study of T cell clonality in common variable immunodeficiency (dated by TCRdb to 2015 to 2017). The CDR3 numbers 16 residues from cysteine through phenylalanine. The DNA shown is the part of the CDR3 that was read: 39 bases, in frame from base 1. The germline V end is reduced by 7 bases and the J end by 6 bases; junction bases left unmatched: 15. In the germline V gene, CDR1 corresponds to SNHLY and CDR2 to FYNNEI. Broad study findings and their caveats: Healthy controls shared more TCRbeta clones with each other than CVID subjects shared among themselves (p < 0.0001). TCRbeta clonality was higher in CVID subjects than in healthy controls (t-test p = 0.018), and the increase was most characteristic of about a third of subjects. According to the authors, finding the cause of the higher clonality in CVID would require sequencing the repertoires of T cell subpopulations. CVID TCRbeta sequences reportedly showed fewer deletions and N-nucleotide insertions and lacked highly modified clones with 13 or more V deletions. Even though DNA input was the same, control samples had an average of about 89,000 unique sequences each, compared with approximately 30,000 in CVID samples. Patient heterogeneity within the CVID cohort put limits on correlating repertoire features with clinical complications.

This clone was counted ten times or more. Its antigen remains unidentified. The missing CDR3 end, 3 residues past where the read stops, is filled in from the germline J gene. For sequencing input, CVID and control samples contributed equivalent amounts of genomic DNA. For every sample, a 60 bp segment covering the rearranged TCRbeta CDR3 region was amplified and then sequenced. TCRbeta amplification used the immunoSEQ assay, a bias-corrected multiplex PCR with high-throughput sequencing. The authors processed their data as follows. Every unique nucleotide sequence counted as a clone and was annotated with V, D and J genes, copy number and frequency. Sequences were labeled productive if in frame, and non-productive if out of frame or containing stop codons. As previously described, clonality was computed from Shannon's entropy. The predicted amino acid sequences of productive clones were used to derive the mean CDR3 Kyte-Doolittle hydropathy. Hierarchical clustering of scaled V gene usage was performed with the R hclust function using Manhattan distance and complete linkage. Sharing of clones by CDR3 amino acid sequence was evaluated through resampling of 12 repertoires per group over 100 rounds. The repertoires were searched for more than 65 published EBV-specific and about 250 published CMV-specific TCRbeta sequences. After a couple of CVID samples that produced fewer than 10,000 sequences were dropped from the analysis, 35 to 45 CVID repertoires remained. TCRdb's version of the immuneACCESS table is confined to in-frame rearrangements and falls short of the full clone set. An unresolved V gene accounts for under half of the shortfall where checked; the remainder is of unknown origin. V and J calls and clone size are copied from that table; D and trimming were computed from the DNA. Across this sample, about 37,000 clones were tabulated and none appeared just once. The top ten clones comprise around 0.87% of the sample.

Both CVID patients and healthy controls were predominantly of Caucasian heritage. Heparinized peripheral whole blood samples of roughly 5 to 8.5 ml were obtained from each donor. TCRbeta CDR3 repertoires were sequenced from genomic DNA of adults with common variable immune deficiency (CVID) and healthy adult controls. A total of some 22 healthy adult volunteers (approximately 12 female and approximately ten male; age range roughly 23 to 66 years, mean age around 32) were included in the control group. To isolate peripheral blood mononuclear cells, diluted blood was subjected to density centrifugation over Hypaque 1077 or Ficoll-Paque. Genomic DNA was obtained from unsorted mononuclear cells using either Qiagen column purification or a centrifugation-based method.

This clonotype was obtained from a person between 18 and 75 years old in good health. Sequenced material: peripheral blood mononuclear cells. The chain was built from TRBV2 and TRBJ2-7; 10 middle bases align to TRBD1. The covered CDR3 bases are TGTGCCAGCAAACGGGGAGGGGACAGGGGTTTTTCCGAG. This is translated as CASKRGGDRGFSE. The whole CDR3 protein is CASKRGGDRGFSEQYF.